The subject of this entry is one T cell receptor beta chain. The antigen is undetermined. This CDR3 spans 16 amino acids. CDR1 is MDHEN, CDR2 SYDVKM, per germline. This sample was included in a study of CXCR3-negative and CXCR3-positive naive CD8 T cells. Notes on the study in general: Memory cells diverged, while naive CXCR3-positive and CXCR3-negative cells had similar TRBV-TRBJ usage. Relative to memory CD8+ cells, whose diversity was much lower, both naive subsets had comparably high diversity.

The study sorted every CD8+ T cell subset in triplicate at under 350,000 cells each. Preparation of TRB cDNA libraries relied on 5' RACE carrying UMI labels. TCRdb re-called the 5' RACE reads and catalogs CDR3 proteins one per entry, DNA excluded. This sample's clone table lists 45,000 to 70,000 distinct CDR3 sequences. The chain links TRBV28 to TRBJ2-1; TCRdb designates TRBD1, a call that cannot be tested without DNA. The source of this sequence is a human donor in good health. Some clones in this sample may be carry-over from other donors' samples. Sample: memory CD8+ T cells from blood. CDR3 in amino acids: CASSLPGPSSYNEQFF.